This T cell receptor beta chain emerged from a study of shared clonotypes between healthy human individuals. Study-level findings and limits: What rarefaction showed was incomplete sorted-subset sequencing despite large depth.

Those who donated were healthy HIV-negative adults, with no recent acute infections or vaccinations reported. Comments on this clone: Its antigen is undetermined. Other DNA sequences within the sample encode an identical CDR3.

Authors' analysis steps: Filtering of immunoSEQ junctional sequences could not match full-length read filtering. Generated by immunoSEQ multiplex PCR, the TCRdb table keeps only in-frame clones and is missing some. That table furnishes V, J and clone size, whereas the DNA furnished D and trimming. The profile shows about a million clones, about 80% of them singletons. The source material was memory CD4+ T cells sorted from blood. Subset reported: CD45RA-negative fraction. This receptor was obtained from a man younger than 35 in good health.

CDR3 residues: CASSLGGQGTYEQYF. The CDR3, as DNA: TGCGCCAGCAGCTTGGGGGGACAGGGGACCTACGAGCAGTACTTC. The V call is TRBV5-1, the J call TRBJ2-7; 10 nucleotides match TRBD1. With 0 bases clipped from V and 2 bases from J, the junction kept 2 bases outside the gene matches. CDR3 length equals 15 residues. CDR1 is SGHRS and CDR2 is YFSETQ in the germline V gene.